The entry below describes one TCR beta chain. This entry comes from a study of blood T cell repertoires in COVID-19. As handled by the study authors: Using reference gene primer amplification, nucleated cell counts were estimated. Sequenced by immunoSEQ multiplex PCR; TCRdb stores in-frame clones only, minus some. Clonal size and the V and J genes are those of that table, whereas D and trimming came from the DNA. The sample yields roughly 200,000 clones, 81% seen once. The CDR3 is 14 amino acids. CDR1 LNHDA and CDR2 SQIVND come from the germline V gene (reference sequence). The trim removed 6 bases at V and 7 bases at J, leaving 6 bases unmatched.

The sequenced sample consisted of peripheral blood. The chain recombines TRBV19 with TRBJ1-4; 9 bases align to TRBD1. This clonotype originated in a woman older than 75 with acute or convalescent COVID-19. CDR3 loop: CASSSGQGREKLFF. The CDR3 bases are TGTGCCAGTAGCTCGGGACAGGGACGTGAAAAACTGTTTTTT.